The 15 T cell receptor beta chains below all came from one sample that was sequenced in a study of blood T cell repertoires in COVID-19 (dated by TCRdb to the early 2020s). Preparation of the library involved the immunoSEQ multiplex PCR assay. As stored in TCRdb, this immuneACCESS dataset retains in-frame rearrangements with V and J assigned. A fraction of the clones does not appear; measured against another copy, unresolved V genes explain less than half of the discrepancy, and the remainder lacks a known reason. This sample holds more than 300,000 clones; 88% were observed only once. The top ten clonotypes cover roughly 1.2% of the sample. Sequencing input: PBMCs or T cells enriched from blood (not recorded which). These receptors came from a woman aged 18-29 years who had recovered from COVID-19.

The chain couples TRBV12-5 to TRBJ1-1; 8 bases line up with TRBD1. Losses at the gene ends were 6 bases for V and 6 bases for J; bases not matched to a gene: 6. The CDR3 runs to 13 residues. From germline, CDR1 is LGHNT and CDR2 FRNRAP. The DNA of the CDR3 is TGTGCTAGTGGCCAAACAGGGGGTTCTGAAGCTTTCTTT. Translating gives CASGQTGGSEAFF.

This clone appeared once. V gene TRBV29-1 combines with J gene TRBJ2-5; 9 bases align to TRBD1. The CDR3 extends over 17 amino acids. J gave up 0 bases and V 0 bases, and 8 bases lay outside the gene matches. Germline V CDR1 and CDR2: SQVTM, ANQGSEA. Here the CDR3 reads CSVEDLGDRENQETQYF. The CDR3 coding sequence is TGCAGCGTTGAAGATCTTGGGGACAGGGAAAACCAAGAGACCCAGTACTTC.

The chain couples TRBV30 to TRBJ2-1; TRBD2 matches at 8 bases. J was trimmed by 15 bases and V by 3 bases; bases with no gene match: 10. The length of the CDR3 is 12 residues. Germline V gene sequence: CDR1 GTSNPN, CDR2 SVGIG (reference sequence). The chain's CDR3 is CAWRGLGGAPFF. DNA of the CDR3: TGTGCCTGGAGAGGGCTCGGGGGGGCCCCGTTCTTC.

The genes are TRBV2 and TRBJ1-5; unclear D gene. The ends were cut back, 5 bases at V and 7 bases at J, with 12 bases in the middle. Germline V CDR1 and CDR2: SNHLY, FYNNEI. This CDR3 has 13 amino acids. CDR3 nucleotide sequence: TGTGCCAGCAGTCTGGGAGGAGAGCAGCCCCAGCATTTT. Translated, it gives CASSLGGEQPQHF. The whole variable domain, remainder taken from reference TRBV2 and TRBJ1-5, is EPEVTQTPSHQVTQMGQEVILRCVPISNHLYFYWYRQILGQKVEFLVSFYNNEISEKSEIFDDQFSVERPDGSNFTLKIRSTKLEDSAMYFCASSLGGEQPQHFGDGTRLSIL.

This clone occurred once. The chain joins TRBV5-3 to TRBJ1-2, with D perhaps TRBD1 (5 bases). TRBV5-3 is designated an ORF whose function remains uncertain. The ends were cut back, 4 bases at V and 5 bases at J, with 21 bases in the middle. The CDR3 is made up of 16 amino acids. The CDR3 here is CARSPNRRGVRYGYTF. In nucleotides, the CDR3 is TGTGCCAGAAGCCCCAACCGACGGGGGGTTAGGTATGGCTACACCTTC.

The genes are TRBV2 and TRBJ1-1; possible D gene TRBD1, 6 bases. The CDR3 contains 14 residues. With 7 bases removed from V and 1 base from J, the gap between germline ends came to 13 bases. CDR1 is SNHLY and CDR2 is FYNNEI in the germline V gene. The CDR3 DNA sequence: TGTGCCAGCATTATACAGGGTGAGAACACTGAAGCTTTCTTT. It translates to CASIIQGENTEAFF.

In its sample, this clone was seen a few times. The chain carries TRBV27 and TRBJ2-7; D perhaps matches TRBD2 (7 bases). This CDR3 spans 13 amino acids. CDR1 and CDR2 from the germline V gene are MNHEY and SMNVEV (reference sequence). Trimming took 1 base from V and 7 from J, leaving 11 bases between them. The CDR3 loop reads CASSLFGGREQYF. The CDR3 coding sequence is TGTGCCAGCAGTTTATTCGGGGGGCGAGAGCAGTACTTC.

The chain recombines TRBV19 with TRBJ1-1, with no clear D. The CDR3 is 14 amino acids. V lost 1 base and J 4 bases, leaving 10 bases between the germline ends. In germline, CDR1 is LNHDA, CDR2 SQIVND (reference sequence). For the CDR3, the DNA is TGTGCCAGTAGTATAGCGGCCGGACTCACTGAAGCTTTCTTT. This encodes CASSIAAGLTEAFF.

The chain uses TRBV4-2 and TRBJ1-3; 11 positions agree with TRBD1. V was clipped by 4 bases and J by 2 bases; unmatched bases: 7. The CDR3 extends over 17 amino acids. Germline loops: CDR1 LGHNA, CDR2 YNFKEQ. The CDR3 protein is CASSLTGTGGPGNTIYF. The CDR3, as DNA: TGTGCCAGCAGCCTTACCGGGACAGGGGGTCCTGGAAACACCATATATTTT.

The V call is TRBV29-1, the J call TRBJ1-2; D is ambiguous. Germline CDR1 and CDR2: SQVTM and ANQGSEA. V lost 0 bases to trimming and J lost 0 bases, with 8 bases between them. The CDR3 is 14 amino acids. The CDR3 loop reads CSVEERVSNYGYTF. In DNA form, the CDR3 reads TGCAGCGTTGAAGAGAGAGTTTCTAACTATGGCTACACCTTC.

The chain couples TRBV25-1 to TRBJ2-4; 7 nucleotides align to TRBD1. V was clipped by 4 bases and J by 3 bases; unmatched bases: 12. The CDR3 loop spans 17 amino acids. Germline V gene sequence: CDR1 MGHDK, CDR2 SYGVNS. CDR3 DNA: TGTGCCAGCAGTGGTCCCGCGTACAGGGGCTTCAAAAACATTCAGTACTTC. Amino acids: CASSGPAYRGFKNIQYF. Full variable domain (missing parts from reference TRBV25-1 and TRBJ2-4): EADIYQTPRYLVIGTGKKITLECSQTMGHDKMYWYQQDPGMELHLIHYSYGVNSTEKGDLSSESTVSRIRTEHFPLTLESARPSHTSQYLCASSGPAYRGFKNIQYFGAGTRLSVL.

The J gene is TRBJ1-3, the V gene TRBV5-1; no clear D. The germline gives CDR1 SGHRS, CDR2 YFSETQ. The germline V and J ends were trimmed by 0 bases and 1 base, with 11 bases remaining between them. CDR3 length equals 16 residues. The CDR3 reads CASSLVAGMSGNTIYF. CDR3 coding DNA: TGCGCCAGCAGCTTGGTTGCGGGAATGTCTGGAAACACCATATATTTT.

This chain joins TRBV15 and TRBJ2-5; D is unresolved. This CDR3 contains 13 residues. CDR1 is LNHNV, CDR2 YYDKDF, per germline (reference sequence). The V end was cut by 1 base, the J end by 5 bases, with 8 bases between. This CDR3 reads CATSRAVRETQYF. CDR3 coding DNA: TGTGCCACCAGCAGAGCAGTGAGGGAGACCCAGTACTTC.

The V gene is TRBV27, the J gene TRBJ1-6, with TRBD1 as a possible D gene (5 bases). There are 16 residues in the CDR3. V lost 0 bases and J 6 bases, leaving 12 bases between the germline ends. Germline values: CDR1 MNHEY, CDR2 SMNVEV (reference sequence). As DNA, the CDR3 is TGTGCCAGCAGTTTATCGCCAGGGCCCTTTAATTCACCCCTCCACTTT. Translating gives CASSLSPGPFNSPLHF.

V gene TRBV19 combines with J gene TRBJ1-1; 10 bases are a match to TRBD1. The junction had 7 bases not matched to a gene; V was cut back by 5 bases and J by 4 bases. The CDR3 runs 15 residues. Germline values: CDR1 LNHDA, CDR2 SQIVND (reference sequence). CDR3 in amino acids: CASSSMGQGFTEAFF. CDR3 DNA: TGTGCCAGTAGTTCTATGGGACAGGGGTTCACTGAAGCTTTCTTT.